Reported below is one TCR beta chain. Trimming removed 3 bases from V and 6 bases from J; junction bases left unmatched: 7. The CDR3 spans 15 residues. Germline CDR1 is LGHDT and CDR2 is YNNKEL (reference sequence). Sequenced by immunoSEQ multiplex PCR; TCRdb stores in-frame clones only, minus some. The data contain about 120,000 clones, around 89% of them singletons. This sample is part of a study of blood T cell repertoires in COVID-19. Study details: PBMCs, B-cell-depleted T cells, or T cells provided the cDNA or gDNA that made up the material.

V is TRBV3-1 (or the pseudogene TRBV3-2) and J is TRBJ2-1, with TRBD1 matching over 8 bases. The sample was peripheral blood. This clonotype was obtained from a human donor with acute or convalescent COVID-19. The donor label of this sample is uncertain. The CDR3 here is CASSHSSDRGNEQFF. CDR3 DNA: TGTGCCAGCAGCCACTCTTCAGACAGGGGCAATGAGCAGTTCTTC.